Listed below are T cell receptor beta chains from one sample, sequenced in a study of blood T cell repertoires in COVID-19. The data were produced by immunoSEQ multiplex PCR, yet TCRdb's version contains in-frame clones alone and is incomplete. The data contain some 70,000 clones, approximately 90% of them singletons. Sequencing used peripheral blood. Every receptor here comes from a woman between 50 and 59 years old with COVID-19, enrolled during active disease. CDR3s leave out the opening cysteine and the closing phenylalanine or tryptophan. The size entry is marked missing in some rows and otherwise reads once, few, many or a size class.

CDR3aa: ASSFPGPSGNTIY; j_gene: TRBJ1-3; v_gene: TRBV28; abundance: NA
CDR3aa: ASSQDLVRGAGYT; j_gene: TRBJ1-2; v_gene: TRBV4-3; abundance: once
CDR3aa: ASVLDLHRQETQY; j_gene: TRBJ2-5; v_gene: TRBV7-2; abundance: NA
CDR3aa: ASSLDRFGSTNEKLF; j_gene: TRBJ1-4; v_gene: TRBV5-1; abundance: once
CDR3aa: ASSVGASTEAF; j_gene: TRBJ1-1; v_gene: TRBV5-1; abundance: NA
CDR3aa: ASSAGGRLAYNSPLH; j_gene: TRBJ1-6; v_gene: TRBV5-4; abundance: NA
CDR3aa: ASSSGTYGSTEAF; j_gene: TRBJ1-1; v_gene: TRBV5-4; abundance: NA
CDR3aa: ASSWGGVGTEAF; j_gene: TRBJ1-1; v_gene: TRBV5-8; abundance: few
CDR3aa: ASSGRIPTGTSSSGANVLT; j_gene: TRBJ2-6; v_gene: TRBV6-2/TRBV6-3; abundance: NA
CDR3aa: ASSFLAGDGVGEQY; j_gene: TRBJ2-7; v_gene: TRBV7-9; abundance: NA
CDR3aa: ARRAREQY; j_gene: TRBJ2-7; v_gene: TRBV7-9; abundance: NA
CDR3aa: ASSPGTGPLEAF; j_gene: TRBJ1-1; v_gene: TRBV18; abundance: NA
CDR3aa: ASSRAGAQHEQY; j_gene: TRBJ2-7; v_gene: TRBV3-1/TRBV3-2; abundance: NA
CDR3aa: SVDKAAQETQY; j_gene: TRBJ2-5; v_gene: TRBV29-1; abundance: NA